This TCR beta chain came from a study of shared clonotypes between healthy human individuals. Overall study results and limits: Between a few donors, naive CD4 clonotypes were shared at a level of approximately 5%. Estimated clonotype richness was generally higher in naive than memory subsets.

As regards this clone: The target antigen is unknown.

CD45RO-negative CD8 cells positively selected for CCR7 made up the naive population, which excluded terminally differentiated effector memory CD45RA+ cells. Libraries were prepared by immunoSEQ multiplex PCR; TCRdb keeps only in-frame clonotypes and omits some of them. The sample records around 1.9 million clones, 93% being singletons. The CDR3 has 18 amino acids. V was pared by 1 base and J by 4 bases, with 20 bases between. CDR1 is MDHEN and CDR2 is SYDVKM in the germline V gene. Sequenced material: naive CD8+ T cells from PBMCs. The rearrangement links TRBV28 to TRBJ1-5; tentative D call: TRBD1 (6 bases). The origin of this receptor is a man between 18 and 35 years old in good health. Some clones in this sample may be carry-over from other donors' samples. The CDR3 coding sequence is TGTGCCAGCAGTTTATCGAGAGGGGGGGCTGCCGATAATCAGCCCCAGCATTTT. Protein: CASSLSRGGAADNQPQHF. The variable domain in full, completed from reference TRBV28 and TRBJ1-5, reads DVKVTQSSRYLVKRTGEKVFLECVQDMDHENMFWYRQDPGLGLRLIYFSYDVKMKEKGDIPEGYSVSREKKERFSLILESASTNQTSMYLCASSLSRGGAADNQPQHFGDGTRLSIL.